Detailed here is one T cell receptor beta chain. The source of the sample is a study of blood T cell repertoires in COVID-19. As for the study in general: Sample material is recorded as cDNA or gDNA derived from T cells, B-cell-depleted T cells, or PBMCs.

Sequenced by immunoSEQ multiplex PCR; TCRdb stores in-frame clones only, minus some. The sample lists about 180,000 clones, about nine tenths seen once, with roughly 4% in the top ten. Sequenced sample: peripheral blood. The receptor was derived from a woman younger than 45 with acute or convalescent COVID-19.

The CDR3 nucleotides read TGTGCCAGCAGTTACCAACCCGGTGGGCTGTTTTTT. Translating it yields CASSYQPGGLFF. J is TRBJ2-2 and V is TRBV28; no definite D call. Per germline, CDR1 MDHEN and CDR2 SYDVKM. The CDR3 is made up of 12 amino acids. Between the trimmed V and J ends, which lost 4 bases and 13 bases, there was a span of 13 bases.